Sequencing of this TCR beta chain was carried out in a study of blood T cells in healthy people across ages. Notes on the study in general: Donor CMV infection status was unknown, possibly confounding age-related changes in expanded clonotypes. Age showed a roughly linear inverse relationship with TCR beta diversity per million T cells.

For the second PCR, which ran for about 7 to 11 cycles, a sample-barcoded 5' primer and a J-beta primer mix were used. TCRdb passed the 5' RACE reads through MiXCR, listing each CDR3 protein once. Altogether over 1.5 million distinct CDR3 sequences are present, roughly 52% being singletons, with the ten largest covering over 2%. The sample holds a few counts of this clonotype. The target antigen is unknown. This CDR3 region has 13 residues. V gave up 4 bases and J gave up 2 bases; unmatched junction bases: 5. The germline V gene has CDR1 SQVTM and CDR2 ANQGSEA. The sequenced sample consisted of blood. This TCR came from a woman between 40 and 55 years old in good health. The chain has TRBV29-1 and TRBJ2-7; 7 nucleotides agree with TRBD1. The CDR3 spells CSVVRGSTYEQYF. The CDR3 DNA reads TGCAGCGTTGTCAGGGGGTCGACCTACGAGCAGTACTTC.